The rows below give T cell receptor beta chains drawn from one sample of a study of control samples from healthy donors and cancer patients. Generated by immunoSEQ multiplex PCR, the TCRdb table keeps only in-frame clones and is missing some. The sample has about 170,000 clones, 91% seen once. The sequencing input was blood. These receptors came from a woman between 25 and 40 years old in good health. CDR3s include the opening cysteine and the closing phenylalanine or tryptophan. A D gene is named only where the DNA matches it firmly. The size field is filled for only some rows; it gives once, few, many or a size class.

V gene	J gene	D gene	clone size	CDR3 DNA	CDR3 protein
TRBV24-1	TRBJ1-5	.	few	TGTGCCACCAGTGATAGCAATCAGCCCCAGCATTTT	CATSDSNQPQHF
TRBV2	TRBJ1-5	.	.	TGTGCCAGCAGTGGCGGGGCCCTCAATCAGCCCCAGCATTTT	CASSGGALNQPQHF
TRBV7-2	TRBJ2-3	TRBD2	.	TGTGCCAGCAGCCCCAGACCGAAGACTAGCGGGTCTAGCACAGATACGCAGTATTTT	CASSPRPKTSGSSTDTQYF
TRBV7-8	TRBJ1-6	.	.	TGTGCCAGCAGCTTACAAGTAAATTCACCCCTCCACTTT	CASSLQVNSPLHF
TRBV2	TRBJ1-1	.	.	TGTGCCAGCAGCGGGACTTTGAACACTGAAGCTTTCTTT	CASSGTLNTEAFF
TRBV7-8	TRBJ2-7	.	.	TGTGCCAGCAGCTTAACGACAGACGAGCAGTACTTC	CASSLTTDEQYF
TRBV6-1	TRBJ2-6	.	few	TGTGCCAGCAGTGATGTGGGTGGGTCTGGGGCCAACGTCCTGACTTTC	CASSDVGGSGANVLTF
TRBV7-9	TRBJ1-1	.	.	TGTGCCAGCAGCTTCGTGGGGGCAATCGGGAACACTGAAGCTTTCTTT	CASSFVGAIGNTEAFF
TRBV6-5	TRBJ2-3	TRBD2	once	TGTGCCAGCAGTTATGGGACTAGCGGAGATACGCAGTATTTT	CASSYGTSGDTQYF
TRBV20-1	TRBJ1-2	.	.	TGCAGTGCTAGGCAGGGAGGAGGCTACACCTTC	CSARQGGGYTF
TRBV7-2	TRBJ1-5	.	.	TGTGCCAGCAGCCCGACGGCGGTGCAGCCCCAGCATTTT	CASSPTAVQPQHF
TRBV18	TRBJ1-4	.	.	TGTGCCAGCTCACCACGGGCAACTAATGAAAAACTGTTTTTT	CASSPRATNEKLFF
TRBV5-5	TRBJ1-2	.	once	TGTGCCAGCAGCTTGGTCGGGGGCGCGGATGGCTACACCTTC	CASSLVGGADGYTF
TRBV11-3	TRBJ2-1	.	.	TGTGCCAGCAGCTTAGAAGGGGGGAGGTGGCAGTTCTTC	CASSLEGGRWQFF
TRBV6-5	TRBJ2-6	TRBD1	.	TGTGCCAGCAGTAGGGACAGCTCTGGGGCCAACGTCCTGACTTTC	CASSRDSSGANVLTF
TRBV28	TRBJ2-1	.	.	TGTGCCAGCAGTTTATCCAGGGGCTACAATGAGCAGTTCTTC	CASSLSRGYNEQFF
TRBV5-1	TRBJ1-3	.	many	TGCGCCAGCAGCATGAGCTCTGGAAACACCATATATTTT	CASSMSSGNTIYF
TRBV5-1	TRBJ2-2	.	.	TGCGCCAGCAGCTTGGTACGGACAAACACCGGGGAGCTGTTTTTT	CASSLVRTNTGELFF
TRBV2	TRBJ2-7	TRBD2	.	TGTGCCAGCAGGAAACTAGCGGGGGGCTACGAGCAGTACTTC	CASRKLAGGYEQYF
TRBV7-9	TRBJ2-7	TRBD2	.	TGTGCCAGCAGCTTCTTAGCGGGACTTTCCTACGAGCAGTACTTC	CASSFLAGLSYEQYF
TRBV7-9	TRBJ1-1	TRBD1	.	TGTGCCAGCGGGACAGGGGGCACTGAAGCTTTCTTT	CASGTGGTEAFF
TRBV4-1	TRBJ2-1	.	.	TGCGCCAGCAGCCACGAGGGGGGGAGATACAATGAGCAGTTCTTC	CASSHEGGRYNEQFF
TRBV2	TRBJ2-5	.	.	TGTGCCAGCAGGGTTCAGGTCAGCCAAGAGACCCAGTACTTC	CASRVQVSQETQYF
TRBV5-4	TRBJ2-2	.	.	TGTGCCAGCAGCTTGGCGGGGGTCACCGGGGAGCTGTTTTTT	CASSLAGVTGELFF
TRBV30	TRBJ1-1	.	.	TGTGCCTGGAGTGTGGGCAGGGGCTTAATGAACACTGAAGCTTTCTTT	CAWSVGRGLMNTEAFF
TRBV12-3/TRBV12-4	TRBJ1-1	.	.	TGTGCCAGCAGTTTAGGGGGGGCTGGTGAAGCTTTCTTT	CASSLGGAGEAFF
TRBV2	TRBJ2-1	TRBD2	.	TGTGCCAGCAGGGGACTACCCAATGAGCAGTTCTTC	CASRGLPNEQFF
TRBV7-8	TRBJ2-7	TRBD1	few	TGTGCCAGCAGCAGCCGGGACAGGAGCTCCTACGAGCAGTACTTC	CASSSRDRSSYEQYF
TRBV19	TRBJ1-5	.	.	TGTGCCAGTAGTATTCCTAGCAATCAGCCCCAGCATTTT	CASSIPSNQPQHF
TRBV10-3	TRBJ2-1	TRBD2	.	TGTGCCATCAAGAGGGCTAGCGGGGGCTCCATCTACAATGAGCAGTTCTTC	CAIKRASGGSIYNEQFF
TRBV6-5	TRBJ1-5	.	.	TGTGCCAGCAGGACAGATAGATATAGCAATCAGCCCCAGCATTTT	CASRTDRYSNQPQHF
TRBV9	TRBJ1-2	TRBD1	.	TGTGCCAGCAGCCCCGGACAGGGGGTCGATGGCTACACCTTC	CASSPGQGVDGYTF
TRBV3-1/TRBV3-2	TRBJ2-6	TRBD1	.	TGTGCCAGCAGCCAAGACGCGGGGGACAGGGTGTCCGGGGCCAACGTCCTGACTTTC	CASSQDAGDRVSGANVLTF